This T cell receptor beta chain is from a study of T cell responses to AZD1222 COVID-19 vaccine. V lost 4 bases and J lost 4, with 12 bases in between. Germline values: CDR1 SGHDT, CDR2 YYEEEE. The CDR3 has 13 residues. The data were produced by immunoSEQ multiplex PCR, yet TCRdb's version contains in-frame clones alone and is incomplete. The sample contains roughly 150,000 clones, roughly nine tenths of which appear only once. The receptor comes from an adult in good health. The source was peripheral blood, collected on day 0 of AZD1222 vaccination. This rearrangement joins TRBV5-6 to TRBJ2-7, with a possible D match to TRBD1 (6 bases). The CDR3 DNA reads TGTGCCAGCAGCCAACAACAGGGTTACGAGCAGTACTTC. It is translated as CASSQQQGYEQYF.